Listed below are T cell receptor beta chains from one sample, sequenced in a study of shared clonotypes between healthy human individuals. Assay used: immunoSEQ multiplex PCR; TCRdb lists only in-frame clones, some missing. This sample has 560,000 or so clones; approximately 96% occur once, and the top ten carry roughly 0.12%. The sequenced sample consisted of naive CD8+ T cells sorted from blood. The receptors were sampled from a woman between 25 and 40 years old in good health. Each CDR3 is given without its conserved first and last residue. The order of the fields is CDR3 protein, V gene, J gene.

CDR3aa: ATSRRTAFSQPQH
v_gene: TRBV15
j_gene: TRBJ1-5

CDR3aa: ASSPQNNEQF
v_gene: TRBV28
j_gene: TRBJ2-1

CDR3aa: ASSQDGGPFASNNQPQH
v_gene: TRBV4-2
j_gene: TRBJ1-5

CDR3aa: ASSPGVAGTYEQY
v_gene: TRBV4-1
j_gene: TRBJ2-7

CDR3aa: ASSLGGFLGIDTEAF
v_gene: TRBV5-1
j_gene: TRBJ1-1

CDR3aa: ASSHGQGGPREQF
v_gene: TRBV5-1
j_gene: TRBJ2-1

CDR3aa: ASSLSSEVVHNEQF
v_gene: TRBV27
j_gene: TRBJ2-1

CDR3aa: ARSSWTDSSYNEQF
v_gene: TRBV5-3
j_gene: TRBJ2-1

CDR3aa: SPPLPYWTGTLAGGPWSYEQY
v_gene: TRBV29-1
j_gene: TRBJ2-7

CDR3aa: ATSRDRASGTGGELF
v_gene: TRBV15
j_gene: TRBJ2-2

CDR3aa: ASRDLWTGHEAF
v_gene: TRBV6-5
j_gene: TRBJ1-1

CDR3aa: ASSLANYEQY
v_gene: TRBV5-4
j_gene: TRBJ2-7

CDR3aa: ASSDIDSRAPNYGYT
v_gene: TRBV7-8
j_gene: TRBJ1-2

CDR3aa: ASSLLGSGSTDTQY
v_gene: TRBV27
j_gene: TRBJ2-3

CDR3aa: ASSLSPRVSYNEQF
v_gene: TRBV27
j_gene: TRBJ2-1

CDR3aa: ASSLTGSGANVLT
v_gene: TRBV27
j_gene: TRBJ2-6

CDR3aa: ASRLLAGGLSEQF
v_gene: TRBV6-5
j_gene: TRBJ2-1